This T cell receptor beta chain is from a study of cytomegalovirus exposure and HLA in healthy donors. Study-level background: Early on, a data release was issued that held some 91 million unique TCRs from HLA-typed donors.

Note on this clone: Its target is not known.

V was pared by 5 bases and J by 6 bases, with 13 bases of the junction left unmatched. CDR1 is MNHEY and CDR2 is SMNVEV in the germline V gene (reference sequence). This CDR3 has 17 amino acids. PCR involved 60 Vbeta and 13 Jbeta primers. The data were produced by immunoSEQ multiplex PCR, yet TCRdb's version contains in-frame clones alone and is incomplete. This repertoire shows 87,000 or so clones, roughly three fifths found once; its top ten account for 3.2%. Overall study findings and caveats: Three chains tied to CMV proved CMV antigen-specific in vitro. Within the data, a cluster of highly shared sequence variants was likely a sequencing artifact.

Material for sequencing was PBMCs. This TCR came from a man aged 55-75 years in good health and CMV-seronegative. J is TRBJ2-2 and V is TRBV27, with 9 nucleotides matching TRBD1. The CDR3 DNA is TGTGCCAGCAGTATCCCCGGGACAGGGTTTTTGCCCGGGGAGCTGTTTTTT. Translated, it gives CASSIPGTGFLPGELFF.